The 18 T cell receptor beta chains in this list originate from one sample, sequenced in a study of T-cell reconstitution after alpha-beta-depleted transplantation in children. Library preparation (for TCRbeta) was performed with unique molecular identifiers. TCRdb passed the PCR reads through MiXCR, listing each CDR3 protein once. This table holds more than 200,000 distinct CDR3 sequences, approximately 9.8% found once. The sequencing here drew on PBMCs from the stem cell graft donor, taken from the stem cell graft. These receptors were collected from a human donor who donated a stem cell graft to a child with SCID.

The sample holds many counts of this clonotype. Written as DNA, the CDR3 is TGCAGTGCTAGGGGGGAGGGGGACACATATAACACTGAAGCTTTCTTT. It specifies CSARGEGDTYNTEAFF. This chain links TRBV20-1 with TRBJ1-1; D is perhaps TRBD1 (6 bases). V gave up 3 bases and J gave up 2 bases, with 19 bases separating them. The CDR3 spans 16 residues. CDR1 is DFQATT, CDR2 SNEGSKA, per germline (reference sequence).

This clonotype was observed at least ten times. V is TRBV20-1 and J is TRBJ2-1; TRBD1 aligns across 7 bases. Germline V gene data show CDR1 as DFQATT and CDR2 as SNEGSKA (reference sequence). The ends lost 0 bases at V and 2 bases at J; junction bases unmatched: 7. The CDR3 has 16 residues. The CDR3 nucleotides are TGCAGTGCTAGAGATCCGAGGACAGGTGCCTACAATGAGCAGTTCTTC. Residues: CSARDPRTGAYNEQFF.

Comments on this clonotype: One junction end does not reproduce the germline sequence, and a read error may be involved. V is TRBV3-1 and J is TRBJ1-1; perhaps TRBD1 as D (5 bases). This CDR3 comprises 14 residues. In germline, CDR1 is LGHDT, CDR2 YNNKEL (reference sequence). The DNA of the CDR3 is TGTGCCAGCAGCCTTTCCCCAGGGAACGCTGAAGCTTTCTTT. This sequence encodes CASSLSPGNAEAFF.

Many counts were recorded for this clonotype. V usage is TRBV20-1 and J usage is TRBJ2-2; unclear D gene. Germline loops: CDR1 DFQATT, CDR2 SNEGSKA (reference sequence). Trimming shortened V by 3 bases and J by 0 bases, and 5 bases separated the two germline ends. The length of the CDR3 is 13 residues. The CDR3, as DNA: TGCAGTGCTAGTAACCCGAACACCGGGGAGCTGTTTTTT. This codes for CSASNPNTGELFF.

This clonotype was recorded at least ten times. The gene calls are TRBV20-1 and TRBJ2-7, with D possibly TRBD1 on 6 matching bases. Per the germline V gene, CDR1 is DFQATT and CDR2 is SNEGSKA (reference sequence). CDR3 length: 13 amino acids. The V and J ends lost 6 bases and 0 bases respectively, with 12 bases between them. The CDR3 DNA reads as TGCAGTGCCACCGGGACAAGCTCCTACGAGCAGTACTTC. It encodes CSATGTSSYEQYF.

This clonotype was picked up many times. The chain couples TRBV5-1 to TRBJ1-1; TRBD1 might be the D (6 bases). Trimming took off 6 bases at V and 0 bases at J, with 18 bases between the two ends. Germline CDR1 reads SGHRS; CDR2 reads YFSETQ. The CDR3 extends over 16 amino acids. CDR3 residues: CASTAGTGFMNTEAFF. As DNA, the CDR3 is TGCGCCAGCACCGCCGGAACAGGGTTTATGAACACTGAAGCTTTCTTT.

There are many counts of this clonotype. This chain connects TRBV9 to TRBJ1-2; D is possibly TRBD1 (5 bases). V dropped 6 bases and J dropped 7 bases, with 16 bases sitting between them. Germline CDR1 reads SGDLS; CDR2 reads YYNGEE. The CDR3 is 13 residues long. CDR3 DNA: TGTGCCAGCACCCGGGTAGGGGCTCCTGGCTACACCTTC. This codes for CASTRVGAPGYTF. The full variable domain, in which reference TRBV9 and TRBJ1-2 provide the parts outside the CDR3, is DSGVTQTPKHLITATGQRVTLRCSPRSGDLSVYWYQQSLDQGLQFLIQYYNGEERAKGNILERFSAQQFPDLHSELNLSSLELGDSALYFCASTRVGAPGYTFGSGTRLTVV.

The sample holds many counts of this clonotype. The chain carries TRBV12-3 or TRBV12-4 and TRBJ1-2, with 7 nucleotides matching TRBD1. This CDR3 has 13 residues. Trimming at V came to 6 bases and at J to 6 bases, leaving 7 bases not matched to a gene. CDR3 in amino acids: CASRTGLNNGYTF. The CDR3 DNA reads TGTGCCAGCAGGACAGGGCTGAACAATGGCTACACCTTC.

With regard to this clonotype: One base away lies a much larger clone, so this may be a sequencing read error. The J gene is TRBJ2-5, the V gene TRBV28, with D hard to call. This CDR3 comprises 17 residues. CDR1 MDHEN and CDR2 SYDVKM come from the germline V gene. CDR3 in amino acids: CARSLTLSPTAQETQYF. The CDR3 region has the DNA TGTGCCCGCAGTTTGACCCTAAGTCCAACCGCCCAAGAGACCCAGTACTTC.

This clonotype was seen ten or more times. V usage is TRBV29-1 and J usage is TRBJ1-1; a weak D match, TRBD1 (5 bases). Trimming took off 3 bases at V and 5 bases at J, with 10 bases between the two ends. Germline V gene lookup returns CDR1 SQVTM and CDR2 ANQGSEA. The CDR3 has 12 residues. DNA for the CDR3: TGCAGCGTTGACAGGGCGAGGACTGAAGCTTTCTTT. Amino acid sequence: CSVDRARTEAFF.

V is TRBV3-1 and J is TRBJ1-2; no definite D call. The CDR3 is 12 residues long. Germline V gene data show CDR1 as LGHDT and CDR2 as YNNKEL (reference sequence). V lost 7 bases to trimming and J lost 2 bases, with 8 bases between them. In nucleotides, the CDR3 is TGTGCCAGCATGGCCCAGAACTATGGCTACACCTTC. This sequence encodes CASMAQNYGYTF. The whole variable domain, remainder taken from reference TRBV3-1 and TRBJ1-2, is DTAVSQTPKYLVTQMGNDKSIKCEQNLGHDTMYWYKQDSKKFLKIMFSYNNKELIINETVPNRFSPKSPDKAHLNLHINSLELGDSAVYFCASMAQNYGYTFGSGTRLTVV.

This clonotype was seen at least ten times. This rearrangement joins TRBV5-1 to TRBJ2-1; no clear D gene. With 0 bases removed from V and 0 bases from J, the gap between germline ends came to 10 bases. Germline assignment: CDR1 SGHRS and CDR2 YFSETQ. This CDR3 is built from 16 residues. The CDR3 nucleotides read TGCGCCAGCAGCTTGGCCAAGCTTAGCTCCTACAATGAGCAGTTCTTC. Translation gives CASSLAKLSSYNEQFF.

This clonotype was seen ten or more times. V and J are TRBV7-9 and TRBJ1-1; D possibly corresponds to TRBD1 (5 bases). The CDR3 contains 14 residues. Trimming pared 5 bases from V and 3 bases from J, leaving 13 bases between. Germline V lookup: CDR1 SEHNR, CDR2 FQNEAQ (reference sequence). CDR3 coding DNA: TGTGCCAGCAGCCTTTCATGGGGGGACACTGAAGCTTTCTTT. Encoded protein: CASSLSWGDTEAFF.

This clonotype occurred many times. The chain uses TRBV20-1 and TRBJ1-4, with D maybe TRBD1 (5 bases). The CDR3 runs to 13 residues. Germline V gene lookup returns CDR1 DFQATT and CDR2 SNEGSKA (reference sequence). The V end lost 5 bases, the J end lost 7 bases, and 14 bases lay between the germline ends. In nucleotides, the CDR3 is TGCAGTGCTCCTTTCAGCGGGACTGAAAAACTGTTTTTT. Its protein is CSAPFSGTEKLFF.

This clonotype was recorded many times. The chain joins TRBV5-1 to TRBJ2-3; TRBD1 might be the D (6 bases). The germline V and J ends were trimmed by 4 bases and 4 bases, with 19 bases remaining between them. Germline V gene data show CDR1 as SGHRS and CDR2 as YFSETQ. The CDR3 runs 16 residues. The CDR3 DNA follows: TGCGCCAGCAGCGTCAGGGGACCGCCATTGTCAGATACGCAGTATTTT. Its translation is CASSVRGPPLSDTQYF.

This clonotype has ten or more counts. The rearrangement uses TRBV6-5 and TRBJ2-1; 7 positions match TRBD2. Germline loops: CDR1 MNHEY, CDR2 SVGAGI. The CDR3 totals 17 residues. V shed 2 bases and J 2 bases; nucleotides not matched to a gene: 9. Here the CDR3 reads CASSYRAPSGTYNEQFF. The DNA for the CDR3 is TGTGCCAGCAGTTACAGAGCGCCTAGCGGAACCTACAATGAGCAGTTCTTC.

This clonotype occurred many times. The J gene is TRBJ1-1, the V gene TRBV5-1; no reliable D call. CDR1 is SGHRS and CDR2 is YFSETQ in the germline V gene. Trimming shortened V by 4 bases and J by 1 base, and 17 bases separated the two germline ends. This CDR3 is built from 16 residues. DNA of the CDR3: TGCGCCAGCAGCATCCACCCGTCGACTTCGAACACTGAAGCTTTCTTT. Protein: CASSIHPSTSNTEAFF. Full variable domain (outside the CDR3, taken from reference TRBV5-1 and TRBJ1-1): KAGVTQTPRYLIKTRGQQVTLSCSPISGHRSVSWYQQTPGQGLQFLFEYFSETQRNKGNFPGRFSGRQFSNSRSEMNVSTLELGDSALYLCASSIHPSTSNTEAFFGQGTRLTVV.

This clonotype was recorded at least ten times. The genes are TRBV10-3 and TRBJ1-2; possibly TRBD1 for D (5 bases). The germline V gene encodes CDR1 ENHRY and CDR2 SYGVKD. The CDR3 has 14 amino acids. The ends were cut back, 0 bases at V and 4 bases at J, with 9 bases in the middle. The CDR3 nucleotides are TGTGCCATCAGTGAGTCCAGGACACTCTATGGCTACACCTTC. This encodes CAISESRTLYGYTF.